This T cell receptor (beta chain) was identified during a study of early stage breast cancer tumors (dated by TCRdb to 2016 to 2017). Notes on the research overall: Of the approximately 15 invasive breast tumors, about 13 were found to be estrogen receptor-positive, progesterone receptor-positive and HER2-negative. Most of the 12 ER+/PR+/HER2- tumors were invasive ductal carcinomas, while the other four were invasive lobular carcinomas. A total of 2 million to 3 million templates, representing around 1.2 million unique clonotypes, were detected across all samples. The average read coverage per sample was roughly 10-fold. General findings and caveats noted by the study authors: Bulk genomic DNA sequencing of unsorted cells missed chain pairing and functional markers such as CD4, CD8 and FOXP3. Analysis by tumor subtype was prevented by the small cohort size. Compared with adjacent normal breast tissue, tumors had higher clonality and around 2.7-fold greater T cell density. Enriched TCRB sequences shared across patients were found to be mostly commonly generated sequences that were unlikely to play an important role in the tumor microenvironment. Repertoires from blood and normal breast were more alike than repertoires from blood and tumor, and in about 85% of the 16 patients, comparing each tissue with blood separated tumor from normal.

About 20-55 mg of tumor tissue was diced, and more than 3 ug of DNA was typically obtained. The study profiled bulk TCR beta-chain repertoires in matched peripheral blood, tumor and adjacent normal breast tissue taken from around 15 patients with early-stage breast cancer. Once resection was done, tumor tissue identified by eye was cut out and put into prechilled RNAlater. Using a TissueLyser II, about 19-55 mg of tumor tissue was diced and homogenized in RLTplus buffer with beta-mercaptoethanol and antifoaming agent. The Qiagen AllPrep DNA/RNA Mini kit was used for genomic DNA extraction. Each sample was amplified in two independent genomic DNA replicates, using about 0.52 ug for blood and roughly 1.5 ug for tumor or normal breast. Following the manufacturer's instructions, the ImmunoSeq Intro kit was used to carry out TCRB sequencing on genomic DNA. For absolute quantification, the roughly 30-cycle multiplex PCR included proprietary primers along with spike-in control sequences. Single-end 150-bp reads were used to sequence an 87-bp fragment spanning the CDR3 plus the flanking V and J genes. Seven samples, each with two replicates, were multiplexed per lane of an Illumina MiSeq using version 3.0 chemistry. The source study handled its data this way. Raw data were processed by the vendor's proprietary pipeline, with both replicates merged into one result per sample. Productive rearrangements sharing the V-gene family, CDR3 amino acid sequence and J-gene segment were defined as clonotypes. Clonality was computed as 1 minus the normalized Shannon entropy (Pielou evenness) of TCRB abundances. T cell density was estimated by dividing total templates by the number of input cells inferred from the DNA input amount. Recon with default parameters was used to estimate total repertoire diversity and clonality. Tumor-enriched clonotypes were defined as having over 0.1% abundance in tumor and at least 32-fold higher abundance than in normal breast. TCRdb's version of the immuneACCESS table is confined to in-frame rearrangements and falls short of the full clone set. An unresolved V gene accounts for under half of the shortfall where checked; the remainder is of unknown origin. The V and J calls and the clone size are those of that table, but D and trimming were determined from the DNA. This sample comprises around 30,000 clones, around 75% of them detected only once. The leading ten clones occupy around 10% of the sample.

As concerns this clone: What this receptor recognizes is not known. No much larger clonotype is one base removed from it; base qualities were not supplied.

The receptor comes from a person younger than 45 with breast cancer. Sequencing was performed on breast tumor tissue.

The DNA sequence is TGTGCCAGCAGTTCAACCACAGGGTTGTCCCGCTACACCTTC. It codes for CASSSTTGLSRYTF. Rearrangement joined TRBV7-2 to TRBJ1-2; TRBD1 is a weak D gene call, 6 bases matching. Reading from cysteine to phenylalanine, the CDR3 counts 14 amino acids. Left in the record is the CDR3 DNA by itself, 42 bases read in frame from the first base. CDR1 is given as SGHTA and CDR2 as FQGNSA, both from the germline V gene. At the junction V is shortened by 6 bases and J by 9 bases, with 20 bases in between.